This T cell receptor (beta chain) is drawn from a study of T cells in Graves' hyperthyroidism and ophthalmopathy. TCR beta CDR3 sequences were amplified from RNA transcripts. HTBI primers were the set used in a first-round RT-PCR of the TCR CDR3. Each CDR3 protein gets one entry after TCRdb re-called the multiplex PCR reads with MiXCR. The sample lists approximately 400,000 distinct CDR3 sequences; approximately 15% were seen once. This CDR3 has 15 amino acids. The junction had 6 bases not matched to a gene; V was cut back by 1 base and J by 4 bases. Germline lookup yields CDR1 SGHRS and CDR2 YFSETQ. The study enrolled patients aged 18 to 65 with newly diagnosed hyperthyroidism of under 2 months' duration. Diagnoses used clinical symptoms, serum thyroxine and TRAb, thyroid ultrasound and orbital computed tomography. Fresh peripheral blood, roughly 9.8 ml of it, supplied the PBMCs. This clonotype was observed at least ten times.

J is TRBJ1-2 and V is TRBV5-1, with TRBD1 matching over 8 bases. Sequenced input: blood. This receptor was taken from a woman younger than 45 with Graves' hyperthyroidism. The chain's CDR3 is CASSLPPGGAYGYTF. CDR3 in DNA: TGCGCCAGCAGCTTGCCTCCAGGGGGCGCCTATGGCTACACCTTC. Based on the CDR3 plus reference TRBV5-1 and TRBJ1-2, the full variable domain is KAGVTQTPRYLIKTRGQQVTLSCSPISGHRSVSWYQQTPGQGLQFLFEYFSETQRNKGNFPGRFSGRQFSNSRSEMNVSTLELGDSALYLCASSLPPGGAYGYTFGSGTRLTVV.